These T cell receptor beta chains were read from a single sample in a study of T cell repertoires in cytomegalovirus infection. Each CDR3 protein gets one entry after TCRdb re-called the reads with MiXCR. The sample has fewer than 250,000 distinct CDR3 sequences; about 12% are singletons. Input material: PBMCs. The origin of the receptors is a human donor in good health (CMV status not recorded). Some clones in this sample may be carry-over from other donors' samples. CDR3s leave out the opening cysteine and the closing phenylalanine or tryptophan. The order of the fields is V gene, CDR3 protein.

TRBV7-2 | ASSLPGGWNEQF
TRBV6-6 | ASTWTGDTEAF
TRBV28 | ATEPLGHENTEAF
TRBV29-1 | SVALGPDRAYTDTQY
TRBV20-1 | SARSRTSPTDTQY
TRBV11-2 | ASSLGVNPHEQY
TRBV5-6 | ASSTPRDSSSYEQY
TRBV7-2 | ASTIGGSWTEAF
TRBV27 | ASSFQGYNEQF
TRBV7-2 | ASTLGQLSSYEQY
TRBV28 | ASMALAGGSDTQY
TRBV28 | ASRPGGYEQY
TRBV7-6 | ASSLQDGYT
TRBV7-2 | ASSRGQGFQPQH
TRBV7-2 | ASRATSGRGNIQY
TRBV28 | ASRLQGDNYGYT
TRBV12-5 | ASGFPNNEQF
TRBV14 | ASSQGTGSYGYT
TRBV24-1 | ATSDGTGDLQETQY
TRBV4-3 | ASSHPPTGTNTEAF
TRBV28 | ASSSSGQKRGQETQY
TRBV7-2 | ASSLHGGAADTQY
TRBV20-1 | SARGGATDTQY
TRBV18 | ASSTLAALTDTQY
TRBV7-8 | ASSSLSGVETQY
TRBV7-3 | ASSLTPGQGYEQY
TRBV12-3/TRBV12-4 | ASSFTGANEKLF
TRBV6-1 | ASIAEQRMNTEAF
TRBV2 | ASTLGTVYNEQF